Listed here is a single T cell receptor (beta chain). This specimen belongs to a study of cytomegalovirus exposure and HLA in healthy donors. On the study more broadly: One earlier analysis, a look at roughly 170 million T cells, found 117 million unique TCR beta sequences.

This CDR3 spans 14 amino acids. CDR1 and CDR2 (germline): SGHTA, FQGNSA. The germline V and J ends were trimmed by 5 bases and 4 bases, with 14 bases remaining between them. The PCR ran on 60 Vbeta and 13 Jbeta primers. Clones were read by immunoSEQ multiplex PCR, and TCRdb kept only the in-frame ones, dropping some. This sample yields around 130,000 clones, of which over 75% are seen a single time; about 1.8% belongs to the top ten. The specimen sequenced was PBMCs. This chain joins TRBV7-2 and TRBJ1-2, with D possibly matching TRBD1 (6 bases). This receptor was obtained from a man aged 40-55 years in good health and CMV-seronegative. CDR3 residues: CASSQGGDPYGYTF. The CDR3 DNA follows: TGTGCCAGCAGCCAAGGGGGGGATCCCTATGGCTACACCTTC.